This is a list of T cell receptor beta chains from one sample in a study of T-cell reconstitution after alpha-beta-depleted transplantation in children. TCRdb used MiXCR to reprocess the PCR reads, holding one entry per CDR3 protein. The sample has about 980,000 distinct CDR3 sequences; about 26% are singletons. The sequenced sample was PBMCs, mostly from graft donor cells, obtained 360 days after TCRalphabeta/CD19-depleted stem cell transplant. All receptors derive from a boy under two years old who had a stem cell transplant for SCID, so the T cells may come from the graft donor. The CDR3 runs from the conserved cysteine through the conserved F or W. The D gene is left open where the match is weak. Clone sizes are given selectively: once, few, many, or a class where the clone is expanded.

CDR3 protein	CDR3 DNA	D gene	clone size	V gene	J gene
CATDRDIGETQYF	TGTGCCACCGACCGGGACATTGGGGAGACCCAGTACTTC	.	.	TRBV24-1	TRBJ2-5
CASSQVNPVTQYF	TGTGCCAGCAGCCAAGTAAACCCGGTGACCCAGTACTTC	.	.	TRBV3-1	TRBJ2-5
CASSLRGRTGLTTEAFF	TGCGCCAGCAGCTTGCGGGGCCGGACAGGGTTGACCACTGAAGCTTTCTTT	TRBD1	.	TRBV5-1	TRBJ1-1
CSAGGQESSYEQYF	TGCAGCGCCGGCGGACAGGAAAGCTCCTACGAGCAGTACTTC	TRBD1	few	TRBV29-1	TRBJ2-7
CASPRGQANTGELFF	TGTGCCAGCCCCCGAGGACAGGCGAACACCGGGGAGCTGTTTTTT	TRBD1	.	TRBV12-3/TRBV12-4	TRBJ2-2
CASSLGPATNEKLFF	TGCGCCAGCAGCTTGGGCCCAGCAACTAATGAAAAACTGTTTTTT	.	many	TRBV5-1	TRBJ1-4
CATSEGQAGTDTQYF	TGTGCCACCAGTGAGGGGCAGGCGGGCACAGATACGCAGTATTTT	.	.	TRBV24-1	TRBJ2-3
CSARDPRGLSGYNEQFF	TGCAGTGCTAGAGACCCTAGGGGACTCAGCGGCTACAATGAGCAGTTCTTC	.	.	TRBV20-1	TRBJ2-1
CASNQISGNTEAFF	TGTGCCAGTAACCAGATAAGCGGTAACACTGAAGCTTTCTTT	.	few	TRBV19	TRBJ1-1
CSAREGQSNTGELFF	TGCAGTGCTAGAGAAGGGCAGTCGAACACCGGGGAGCTGTTTTTT	.	few	TRBV20-1	TRBJ2-2
CASSGQMASDTQYF	TGTGCCAGCAGCGGGCAAATGGCCTCCGATACGCAGTATTTT	.	few	TRBV28	TRBJ2-3
CASSADLPTDTQYF	TGTGCCAGTTCAGCGGATTTGCCCACAGATACGCAGTATTTT	.	few	TRBV28	TRBJ2-3
CASSSRPDRNTGELFF	TGCGCCAGCAGCTCCCGACCAGACAGGAACACCGGGGAGCTGTTTTTT	.	.	TRBV5-1	TRBJ2-2
CASSPGTSGTSTDTQYF	TGCGCCAGCAGCCCCGGGACTAGCGGGACCAGCACAGATACGCAGTATTTT	TRBD2	.	TRBV4-3	TRBJ2-3
CASSLRPDSPLHF	TGTGCCAGCAGCCTACGGCCGGATTCACCCCTCCACTTT	.	.	TRBV7-6	TRBJ1-6
CASSLFGTSGSTDTQYF	TGCGCCAGCAGCTTGTTCGGGACTAGCGGTAGCACAGATACGCAGTATTTT	TRBD2	few	TRBV5-1	TRBJ2-3
CASIPRSPGNEQFF	TGTGCCAGCATCCCTCGTAGCCCAGGCAATGAGCAGTTCTTC	.	few	TRBV27	TRBJ2-1
CASSIGHTNTEAFF	TGCGCCAGCAGTATCGGACACACCAACACTGAAGCTTTCTTT	.	.	TRBV5-1	TRBJ1-1
CASSSGGEADTQYF	TGTGCCAGCAGTTCGGGCGGTGAGGCGGATACGCAGTATTTT	.	.	TRBV6-2/TRBV6-3	TRBJ2-3
CASSVARGGETQYF	TGTGCCAGCAGCGTAGCTCGGGGTGGTGAGACCCAGTACTTC	.	few	TRBV9	TRBJ2-5
CASGLVRTGVNERFF	TGTGCTAGTGGTTTGGTACGCACAGGGGTAAATGAGCGGTTCTTC	TRBD1	once	TRBV12-5	TRBJ2-1
CASSAPLDRDGIPEPDTQYF	TGTGCCAGCAGCGCCCCCTTGGACCGGGACGGAATACCAGAGCCAGATACGCAGTATTTT	.	few	TRBV21-1	TRBJ2-3
CASSHDALYGYTF	TGCGCCAGCAGCCACGACGCTCTCTATGGCTACACCTTC	.	.	TRBV5-1	TRBJ1-2
CASSLEGITYEQYF	TGCGCCAGCAGCTTGGAAGGGATCACCTACGAGCAGTACTTC	.	.	TRBV5-1	TRBJ2-7
CSARTSTGCDSNQPQHF	TGCAGTGCTAGAACTTCCACAGGATGCGATAGCAATCAGCCCCAGCATTTT	.	.	TRBV20-1	TRBJ1-5
CASSQETGVPETQYF	TGTGCCAGCAGCCAAGAAACAGGGGTACCGGAGACCCAGTACTTC	TRBD1	.	TRBV4-2	TRBJ2-5
CASSLLLLAGDTGELFF	TGTGCCAGCAGCTTACTTTTACTAGCGGGGGACACCGGGGAGCTGTTTTTT	TRBD2	.	TRBV7-2	TRBJ2-2
CASSLTLIGGSGANVLTF	TGTGCCAGCTCACTAACACTTATAGGTGGCTCTGGGGCCAACGTCCTGACTTTC	.	.	TRBV18	TRBJ2-6
CASSSDIPPYEQYF	TGCGCCAGCAGCTCCGATATCCCCCCCTACGAGCAGTACTTC	.	few	TRBV5-1	TRBJ2-7
CASSLEGSHSYEQYF	TGTGCCAGCAGTTTAGAGGGCAGTCACTCCTACGAGCAGTACTTC	.	.	TRBV12-3/TRBV12-4	TRBJ2-7
CASSLGGNTIYF	TGTGCCAGCAGCTTAGGCGGAAACACCATATATTTT	.	many	TRBV12-3/TRBV12-4	TRBJ1-3
CASSPSSGGYYNEQFF	TGCGCCAGCAGCCCCTCAAGCGGGGGGTACTACAATGAGCAGTTCTTC	TRBD2	.	TRBV5-1	TRBJ2-1
CASSARTGPNQPQHF	TGCGCCAGCAGCGCCAGGACAGGACCCAATCAGCCCCAGCATTTT	TRBD1	.	TRBV5-1	TRBJ1-5
CASSPLMSGIAKNIQYF	TGTGCCAGCAGCCCCCTCATGTCCGGGATAGCCAAAAACATTCAGTACTTC	.	.	TRBV4-2	TRBJ2-4
CASSPRLAGENEQFF	TGTGCCAGCAGCCCCCGACTAGCGGGGGAAAATGAGCAGTTCTTC	TRBD2	.	TRBV7-7	TRBJ2-1